Each of the 22 T cell receptor beta chains below was sequenced from the same sample in a study of T cell responses to AZD1222 COVID-19 vaccine. Measured with immunoSEQ multiplex PCR; TCRdb has only the in-frame clones, and not every one. Of more than 150,000 clones listed, 90% to 95% are singletons. The material was peripheral blood, obtained on day 0 of AZD1222 vaccination. Receptors originate from an adult in good health.

The chain joins TRBV28 to TRBJ1-3; unclear D gene. Germline V gives CDR1 MDHEN, CDR2 SYDVKM. V gave up 6 bases and J gave up 0 bases, with 12 bases separating them. The CDR3 is 15 amino acids. The CDR3 region is CASRGADGSGNTIYF. Written as DNA, the CDR3 is TGTGCCAGCAGGGGTGCGGATGGCTCTGGAAACACCATATATTTT.

The gene calls are TRBV3-1 (or the pseudogene TRBV3-2) and TRBJ1-5; D is unclear. The CDR3 contains 15 residues. V was clipped by 0 bases and J by 2 bases, with 8 bases between them. Germline V gene data show CDR1 as LGHDT and CDR2 as YNNKEL (reference sequence). The CDR3 DNA follows: TGTGCCAGCAGCCAAGACGGTCTCGGCAATCAGCCCCAGCATTTT. Translating gives CASSQDGLGNQPQHF.

The chain links TRBV6-5 to TRBJ2-2; TRBD1 is a possible D gene (6 bases). Germline V gene data show CDR1 as MNHEY and CDR2 as SVGAGI. V lost 2 bases to trimming and J lost 4 bases, with 11 bases between them. The CDR3 has 15 residues. This chain's CDR3 is CASSYNRVGTGELFF. In DNA form, the CDR3 reads TGTGCCAGCAGTTACAACAGGGTCGGCACCGGGGAGCTGTTTTTT.

This sequence joins TRBV6-5 and TRBJ2-4, with D perhaps matching TRBD1 or TRBD2 (5 bases each). CDR3 size: 15 residues. CDR1 and CDR2 from the germline V gene are MNHEY and SVGAGI. The V gene lost 0 bases and the J gene lost 1 base, with 7 bases spanning the gap. The CDR3 region is CASSYSWGAKNIQYF. In DNA, the CDR3 is TGTGCCAGCAGTTACTCGTGGGGGGCCAAAAACATTCAGTACTTC.

The chain employs TRBV5-8 and TRBJ2-1, with 11 bases identical to TRBD2. Germline CDR1 and CDR2: SGHTS and YDEGEE. This CDR3 contains 14 residues. After removal of 1 base from V and 10 bases from J, the junction contained 4 bases not matched to a gene. The CDR3: CASSLLAGGGEQFF. Written as DNA, the CDR3 is TGTGCCAGCAGCTTGTTAGCGGGAGGGGGGGAGCAGTTCTTC.

The chain combines TRBV5-1 with TRBJ2-1, with 10 bases fitting TRBD2. CDR3 length: 16 residues. J was trimmed by 7 bases and V by 0 bases; bases with no gene match: 7. The germline CDR1 and CDR2 sequences are SGHRS and YFSETQ. Here the CDR3 DNA reads TGCGCCAGCAGCTTGGGACCTAGCGGGAGATCGAATGAGCAGTTCTTC. Translated: CASSLGPSGRSNEQFF.

This rearrangement joins TRBV19 to TRBJ2-7, with 11 nucleotides matching TRBD1. The CDR3 length is 15 residues. The J segment lost 3 bases and the V segment lost 5 bases, leaving 6 bases of the junction unmatched. Germline CDR1 LNHDA, CDR2 SQIVND (reference sequence). CDR3 in amino acids: CASSGPGQGGYEQYF. The CDR3 region has the DNA TGTGCCAGTAGTGGGCCGGGACAGGGGGGCTACGAGCAGTACTTC.

This clone has only one observation. The chain recombines TRBV19 with TRBJ2-5; 7 bases agree with TRBD1. V gave up 1 base and J gave up 5 bases; unmatched junction bases: 10. CDR3 size: 16 residues. The germline V gene has CDR1 LNHDA and CDR2 SQIVND (reference sequence). DNA of the CDR3: TGTGCCAGTAGTATAGGGTCCCCACAGGGGTCGGAGACCCAGTACTTC. It translates to CASSIGSPQGSETQYF.

The chain carries TRBV27 and TRBJ2-1, with 12 bases lining up with TRBD2. The V segment lost 3 bases and the J segment 12 bases; nucleotides outside the gene matches: 9. This CDR3 region has 15 residues. Germline lookup yields CDR1 MNHEY and CDR2 SMNVEV (reference sequence). CDR3 amino acids: CASSFLGLAGDGQFF. The CDR3 DNA reads TGTGCCAGCAGTTTCTTGGGACTAGCGGGTGACGGGCAGTTCTTC.

The chain carries TRBV25-1 and TRBJ1-3; D gene uncertain. Trimming stripped 1 base from V and 0 bases from J, with 7 bases between. The CDR3 is 15 amino acids. The germline V gene has CDR1 MGHDK and CDR2 SYGVNS. The CDR3, as DNA: TGTGCCAGCAGTGAATGGACTGGCTCTGGAAACACCATATATTTT. It is translated as CASSEWTGSGNTIYF.

The chain joins TRBV6-4 to TRBJ2-7, with TRBD2 as a possible D gene (5 bases). The CDR3 loop spans 13 amino acids. Germline lookup yields CDR1 MRHNA and CDR2 SNTAGT. Trimming pared 4 bases from V and 7 bases from J, leaving 14 bases between. The CDR3 nucleotides are TGTGCCAGCAGTGCGGAGACTATGGGGGAGCAGTACTTC. It codes for CASSAETMGEQYF.

The genes are TRBV7-2 and TRBJ2-7, with D tentatively TRBD1 (5 bases). The CDR3 has 14 amino acids. The V gene's germline CDR1 is SGHTA and CDR2 FQGNSA. V lost 1 base and J 2 bases, leaving 9 bases between the germline ends. CDR3 loop: CASSLGLGAYEQYF. The CDR3, as DNA: TGTGCCAGCAGCTTAGGGCTAGGGGCCTACGAGCAGTACTTC.

The chain is built from TRBV10-1 and TRBJ2-2; D possibly matches TRBD1 or TRBD2 (5 bases each). Trimming took 6 bases from V and 2 from J, leaving 10 bases between them. The CDR3 sequence is 14 residues long. Per the germline V gene, CDR1 is WNHNN and CDR2 is SYGVQD (reference sequence). CDR3 nucleotides: TGCGCCAGCAGGAGGGACGGAAACACCGGGGAGCTGTTTTTT. Its translation is CASRRDGNTGELFF.

CDR3 residues: CASSFPGGDYEQYF. DNA of the CDR3: TGTGCCAGCAGTTTCCCGGGTGGGGACTACGAGCAGTACTTC. This chain connects TRBV28 to TRBJ2-7, with D unresolved. The V gene's germline CDR1 is MDHEN and CDR2 SYDVKM. V was trimmed by 3 bases and J by 3 bases, leaving 12 bases between them. The CDR3 is 14 residues long.

CDR3 loop: CASSADIRGEQYF. As DNA, the CDR3 is TGTGCCAGCAGCGCGGACATTAGGGGCGAGCAGTACTTC. This chain links TRBV9 with TRBJ2-7; D perhaps matches TRBD1 (5 bases). CDR1 and CDR2 (germline): SGDLS, YYNGEE. V lost 3 bases and J 6 bases, leaving 13 bases between the germline ends. This CDR3 contains 13 residues.

The chain is built from TRBV10-1 and TRBJ1-1, with TRBD1 as a possible D gene (5 bases). The CDR3 consists of 16 residues. CDR1 and CDR2 from the germline V gene are WNHNN and SYGVQD (reference sequence). Trimming pared 0 bases from V and 4 bases from J, leaving 15 bases between. Here the CDR3 DNA reads TGCGCCAGCAGTGAGTCGACAATGTGGGGGATCACTGAAGCTTTCTTT. Amino acid sequence: CASSESTMWGITEAFF.

The gene calls are TRBV7-3 and TRBJ2-5; 11 positions agree with TRBD2. With V trimmed by 2 bases and J by 2 bases, 4 bases remained unmatched. The CDR3 covers 16 residues. In germline, CDR1 is SGHTA, CDR2 FQGTGA. CDR3 residues: CASSLGTSGLQETQYF. The CDR3 bases are TGTGCCAGCAGCTTAGGGACTAGCGGCTTACAAGAGACCCAGTACTTC.

A single count supports this clone. The chain couples TRBV27 to TRBJ2-7; TRBD1 might be the D (6 bases). The V gene lost 5 bases and the J gene lost 1 base, with 12 bases spanning the gap. The germline V gene encodes CDR1 MNHEY and CDR2 SMNVEV (reference sequence). The CDR3 consists of 14 residues. CDR3 coding DNA: TGTGCCAGCAGTACCCAGGGGACGTCCTACGAGCAGTACTTC. It translates to CASSTQGTSYEQYF.

The V and J genes are TRBV6-2 or TRBV6-3 and TRBJ1-1; no reliable D call. This CDR3 contains 16 residues. Germline assignment: CDR1 MNHEY and CDR2 SVGEGT. Trimming removed 4 bases at V and 3 bases at J, with 18 bases between. CDR3 sequence reads: CASSSQWATQDTEAFF. DNA of the CDR3: TGTGCCAGCAGTTCTCAATGGGCCACCCAAGACACTGAAGCTTTCTTT.

The chain links TRBV4-1 to TRBJ2-3; D not certain. V was pared by 1 base and J by 7 bases, with 12 bases between. From germline, CDR1 is MGHRA and CDR2 YSYEKL. The CDR3 covers 14 residues. This chain's CDR3 is CASSQAVSENTQYF. As DNA, the CDR3 is TGCGCCAGCAGCCAAGCTGTCTCGGAGAATACGCAGTATTTT.

The rearrangement uses TRBV25-1 and TRBJ2-7, with TRBD1 identical over 8 bases. The CDR3 length is 17 residues. Looked up from germline, CDR1 is MGHDK and CDR2 is SYGVNS. V lost 4 bases and J lost 0; bases outside the gene matches: 11. CDR3 residues: CASSGPPPQGGSYEQYF. DNA for the CDR3: TGTGCCAGCAGTGGGCCACCCCCACAGGGGGGCTCCTACGAGCAGTACTTC.

The rearrangement uses TRBV30 and TRBJ1-5, with D tentatively TRBD1 (5 bases). V lost 0 bases, J lost 3 bases, and 15 bases lay in between. The CDR3 covers 16 residues. Germline V lookup: CDR1 GTSNPN, CDR2 SVGIG (reference sequence). The CDR3 spells CAWSVGGLFNNQPQHF. DNA of the CDR3: TGTGCCTGGAGTGTCGGGGGTCTCTTCAACAATCAGCCCCAGCATTTT.